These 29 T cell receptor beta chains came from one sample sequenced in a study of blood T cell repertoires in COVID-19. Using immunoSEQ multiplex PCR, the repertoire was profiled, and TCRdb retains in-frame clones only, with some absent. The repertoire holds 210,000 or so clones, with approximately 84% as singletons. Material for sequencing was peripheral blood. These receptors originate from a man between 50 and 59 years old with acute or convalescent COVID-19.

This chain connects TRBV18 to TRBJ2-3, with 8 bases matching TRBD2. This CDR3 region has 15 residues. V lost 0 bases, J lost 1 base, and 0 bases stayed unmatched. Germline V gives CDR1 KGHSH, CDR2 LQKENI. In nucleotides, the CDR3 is TGTGCCAGCTCACCACCTAGCGGGGGCACAGATACGCAGTATTTT. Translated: CASSPPSGGTDTQYF.

CDR3 protein: CASSPGTGTNQPQHF. CDR3 in DNA: TGTGCCAGCTCACCCGGGACAGGGACCAATCAGCCCCAGCATTTT. The chain uses TRBV18 and TRBJ1-5, with TRBD1 matching over 9 bases. The CDR3 is 15 residues long. Germline V gives CDR1 KGHSH, CDR2 LQKENI. Trimming at V came to 3 bases and at J to 3 bases, leaving 3 bases not matched to a gene.

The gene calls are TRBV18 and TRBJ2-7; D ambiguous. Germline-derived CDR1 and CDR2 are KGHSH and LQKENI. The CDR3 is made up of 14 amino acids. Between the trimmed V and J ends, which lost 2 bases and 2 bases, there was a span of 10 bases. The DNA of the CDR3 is TGTGCCAGCTCACCAGAGCCCATGACCTACGAGCAGTACTTC. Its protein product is CASSPEPMTYEQYF. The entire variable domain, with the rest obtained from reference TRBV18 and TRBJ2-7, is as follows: NAGVMQNPRHLVRRRGQEARLRCSPMKGHSHVYWYRQLPEEGLKFMVYLQKENIIDESGMPKERFSAEFPKEGPSILRIQQVVRGDSAAYFCASSPEPMTYEQYFGPGTRLTVT.

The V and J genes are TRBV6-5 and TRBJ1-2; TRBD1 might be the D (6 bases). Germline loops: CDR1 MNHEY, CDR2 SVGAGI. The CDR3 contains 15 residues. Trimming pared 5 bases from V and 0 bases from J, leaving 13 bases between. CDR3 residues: CASSTQGGANYGYTF. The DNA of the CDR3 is TGTGCCAGCAGTACCCAAGGGGGAGCTAACTATGGCTACACCTTC.

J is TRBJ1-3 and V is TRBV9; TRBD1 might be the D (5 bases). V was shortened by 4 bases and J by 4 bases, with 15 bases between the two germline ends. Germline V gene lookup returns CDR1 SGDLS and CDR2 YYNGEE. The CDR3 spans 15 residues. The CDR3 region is CASSSTGTQGNTIYF. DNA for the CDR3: TGTGCCAGCAGCTCCACCGGGACTCAAGGAAACACCATATATTTT.

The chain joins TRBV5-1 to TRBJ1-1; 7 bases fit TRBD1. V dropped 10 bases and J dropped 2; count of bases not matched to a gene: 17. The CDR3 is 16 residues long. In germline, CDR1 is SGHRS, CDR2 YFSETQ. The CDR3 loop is CAPSRPGGPCNTEAFF. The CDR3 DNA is TGCGCCCCGAGCAGACCAGGGGGGCCGTGTAACACTGAAGCTTTCTTT.

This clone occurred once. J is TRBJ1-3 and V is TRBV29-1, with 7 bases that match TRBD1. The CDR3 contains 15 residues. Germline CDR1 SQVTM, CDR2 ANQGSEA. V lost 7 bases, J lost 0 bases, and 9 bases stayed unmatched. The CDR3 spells CSASRDSNSGNTIYF. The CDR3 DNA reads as TGCAGCGCCTCAAGGGACAGCAACTCTGGAAACACCATATATTTT.

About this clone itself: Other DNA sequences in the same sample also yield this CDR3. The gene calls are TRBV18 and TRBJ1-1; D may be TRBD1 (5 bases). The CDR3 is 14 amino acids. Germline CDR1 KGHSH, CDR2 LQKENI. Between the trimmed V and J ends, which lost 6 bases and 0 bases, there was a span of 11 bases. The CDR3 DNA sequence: TGTGCCAGCTCCCCAGACAGCTTGAACACTGAAGCTTTCTTT. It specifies CASSPDSLNTEAFF.

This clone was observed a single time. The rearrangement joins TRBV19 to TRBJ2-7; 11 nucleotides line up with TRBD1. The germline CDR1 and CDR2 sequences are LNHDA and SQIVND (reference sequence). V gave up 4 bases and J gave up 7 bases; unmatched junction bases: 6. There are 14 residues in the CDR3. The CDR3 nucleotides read TGTGCCAGTAGTACGGACAGGGGGCCAAGGGAGCAGTACTTC. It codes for CASSTDRGPREQYF.

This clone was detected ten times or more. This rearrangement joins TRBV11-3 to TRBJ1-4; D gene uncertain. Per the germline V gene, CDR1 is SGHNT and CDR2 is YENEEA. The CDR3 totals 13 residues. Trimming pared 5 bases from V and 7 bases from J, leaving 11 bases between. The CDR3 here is CASSRSFGEKLFF. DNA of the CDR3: TGTGCCAGCAGCAGGAGTTTCGGTGAAAAACTGTTTTTT.

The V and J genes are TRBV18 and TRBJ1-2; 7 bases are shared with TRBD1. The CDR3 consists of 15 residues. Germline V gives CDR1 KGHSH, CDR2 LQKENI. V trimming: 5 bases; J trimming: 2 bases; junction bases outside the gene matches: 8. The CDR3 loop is CASSTSSGQNYGYTF. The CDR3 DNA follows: TGTGCCAGCTCAACGAGCTCGGGACAGAACTATGGCTACACCTTC.

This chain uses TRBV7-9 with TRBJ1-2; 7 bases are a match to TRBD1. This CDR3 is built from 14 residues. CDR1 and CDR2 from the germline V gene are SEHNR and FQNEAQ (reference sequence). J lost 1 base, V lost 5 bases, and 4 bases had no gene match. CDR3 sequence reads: CASSGTAINYGYTF. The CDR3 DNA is TGTGCCAGCAGCGGGACAGCTATTAACTATGGCTACACCTTC. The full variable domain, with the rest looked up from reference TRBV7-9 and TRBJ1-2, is DTGVSQNPRHKITKRGQNVTFRCDPISEHNRLYWYRQTLGQGPEFLTYFQNEAQLEKSRLLSDRFSAERPKGSFSTLEIQRTEQGDSAMYLCASSGTAINYGYTFGSGTRLTVV.

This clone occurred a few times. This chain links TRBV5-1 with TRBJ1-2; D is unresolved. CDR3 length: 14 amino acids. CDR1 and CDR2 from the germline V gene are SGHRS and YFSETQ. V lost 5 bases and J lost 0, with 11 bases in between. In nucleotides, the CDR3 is TGCGCCAGCAGAGAGGAAGCGACTAACTATGGCTACACCTTC. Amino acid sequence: CASREEATNYGYTF. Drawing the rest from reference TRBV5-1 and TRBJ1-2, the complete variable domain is KAGVTQTPRYLIKTRGQQVTLSCSPISGHRSVSWYQQTPGQGLQFLFEYFSETQRNKGNFPGRFSGRQFSNSRSEMNVSTLELGDSALYLCASREEATNYGYTFGSGTRLTVV.

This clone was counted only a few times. The CDR3 bases are TGTGCCAGCAGTTCAGGGGGCACGAACACCGGGGAGCTGTTTTTT. Translation: CASSSGGTNTGELFF. The chain combines TRBV5-4 with TRBJ2-2; 8 nucleotides align to TRBD1. V lost 5 bases, J lost 0 bases, and 3 bases stayed unmatched. This CDR3 comprises 15 residues. CDR1 SGHNT and CDR2 YYREEE come from the germline V gene (reference sequence).

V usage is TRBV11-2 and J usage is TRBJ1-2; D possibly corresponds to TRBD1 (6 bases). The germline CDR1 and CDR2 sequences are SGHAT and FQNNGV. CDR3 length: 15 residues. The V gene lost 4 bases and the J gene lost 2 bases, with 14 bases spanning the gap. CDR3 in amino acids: CASSSLDRINYGYTF. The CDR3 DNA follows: TGTGCCAGCAGCTCCCTTGACAGGATAAACTATGGCTACACCTTC.

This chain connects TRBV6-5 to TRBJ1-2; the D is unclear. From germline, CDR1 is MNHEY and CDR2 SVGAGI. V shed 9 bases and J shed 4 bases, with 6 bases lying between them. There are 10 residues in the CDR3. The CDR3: CARSVYGYTF. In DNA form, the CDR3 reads TGTGCCAGGTCCGTCTATGGCTACACCTTC.

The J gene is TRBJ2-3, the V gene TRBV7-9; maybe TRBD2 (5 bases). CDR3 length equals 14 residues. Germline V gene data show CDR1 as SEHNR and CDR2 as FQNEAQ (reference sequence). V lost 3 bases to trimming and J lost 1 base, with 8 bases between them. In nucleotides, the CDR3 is TGTGCCAGCAGCTTCAGTAGCGGCACAGATACGCAGTATTTT. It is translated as CASSFSSGTDTQYF.

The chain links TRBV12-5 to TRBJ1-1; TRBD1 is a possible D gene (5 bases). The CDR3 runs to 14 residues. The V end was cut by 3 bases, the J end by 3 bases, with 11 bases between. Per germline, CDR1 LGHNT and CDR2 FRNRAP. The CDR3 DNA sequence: TGTGCTAGTGGTTTTCAGGGTGTTGACACTGAAGCTTTCTTT. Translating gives CASGFQGVDTEAFF. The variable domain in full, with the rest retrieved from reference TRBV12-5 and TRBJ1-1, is DARVTQTPRHKVTEMGQEVTMRCQPILGHNTVFWYRQTMMQGLELLAYFRNRAPLDDSGMPKDRFSAEMPDATLATLKIQPSEPRDSAVYFCASGFQGVDTEAFFGQGTRLTVV.

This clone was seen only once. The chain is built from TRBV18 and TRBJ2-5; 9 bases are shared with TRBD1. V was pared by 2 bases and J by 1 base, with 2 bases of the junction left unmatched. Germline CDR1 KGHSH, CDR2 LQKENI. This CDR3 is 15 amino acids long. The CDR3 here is CASSPDRGFQETQYF. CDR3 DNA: TGTGCCAGCTCACCAGACAGGGGGTTCCAAGAGACCCAGTACTTC.

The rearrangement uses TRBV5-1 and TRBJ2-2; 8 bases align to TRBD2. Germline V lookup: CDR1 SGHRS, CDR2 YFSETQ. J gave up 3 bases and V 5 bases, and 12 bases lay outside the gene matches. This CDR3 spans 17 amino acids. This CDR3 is CASRLGSSGGDTGELFF. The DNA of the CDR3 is TGCGCCAGCAGACTGGGGTCGTCCGGGGGGGACACCGGGGAGCTGTTTTTT.

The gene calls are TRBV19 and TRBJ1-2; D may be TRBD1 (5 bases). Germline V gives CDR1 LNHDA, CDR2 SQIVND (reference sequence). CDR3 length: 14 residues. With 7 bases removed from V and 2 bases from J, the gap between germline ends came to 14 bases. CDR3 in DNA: TGTGCCAGTACTCCAGACAGAGTAAACTATGGCTACACCTTC. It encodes CASTPDRVNYGYTF.

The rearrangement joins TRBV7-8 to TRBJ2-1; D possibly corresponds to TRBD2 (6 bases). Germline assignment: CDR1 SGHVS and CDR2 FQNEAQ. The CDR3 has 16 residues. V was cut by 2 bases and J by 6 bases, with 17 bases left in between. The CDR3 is CASSLRPWLGGNEQFF. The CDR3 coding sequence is TGTGCCAGCAGCTTACGCCCTTGGCTGGGAGGCAATGAGCAGTTCTTC.

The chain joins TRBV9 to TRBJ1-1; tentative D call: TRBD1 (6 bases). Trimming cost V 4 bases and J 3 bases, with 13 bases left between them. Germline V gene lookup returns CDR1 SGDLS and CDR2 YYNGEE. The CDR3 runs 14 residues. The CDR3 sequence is CASSYISGDTEAFF. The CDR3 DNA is TGTGCCAGCAGCTATATATCAGGGGACACTGAAGCTTTCTTT.

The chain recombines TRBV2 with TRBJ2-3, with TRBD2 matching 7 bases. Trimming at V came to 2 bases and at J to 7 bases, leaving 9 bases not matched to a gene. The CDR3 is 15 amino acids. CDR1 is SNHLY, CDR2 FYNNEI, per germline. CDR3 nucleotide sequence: TGTGCCAGCAGTGAACCGGGAGGCATATTCAATACGCAGTATTTT. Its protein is CASSEPGGIFNTQYF.

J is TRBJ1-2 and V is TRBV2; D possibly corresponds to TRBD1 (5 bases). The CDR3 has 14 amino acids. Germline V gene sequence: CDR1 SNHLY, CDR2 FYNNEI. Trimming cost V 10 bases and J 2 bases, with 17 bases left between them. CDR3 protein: CAITSRRANYGYTF. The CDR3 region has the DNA TGTGCCATCACGTCGCGCAGGGCAAACTATGGCTACACCTTC.

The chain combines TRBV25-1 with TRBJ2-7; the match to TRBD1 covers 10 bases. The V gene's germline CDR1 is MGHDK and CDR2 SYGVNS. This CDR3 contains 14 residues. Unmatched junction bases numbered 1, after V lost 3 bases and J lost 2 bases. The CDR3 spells CASSEDRGTYEQYF. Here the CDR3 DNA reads TGTGCCAGCAGTGAGGACAGGGGGACCTACGAGCAGTACTTC.

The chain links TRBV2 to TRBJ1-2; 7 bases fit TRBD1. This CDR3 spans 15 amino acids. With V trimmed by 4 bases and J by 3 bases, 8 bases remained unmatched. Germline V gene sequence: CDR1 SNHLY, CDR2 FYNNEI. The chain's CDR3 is CASSVQGVSDYGYTF. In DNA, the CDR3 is TGTGCCAGCAGTGTCCAGGGGGTTTCGGACTATGGCTACACCTTC.

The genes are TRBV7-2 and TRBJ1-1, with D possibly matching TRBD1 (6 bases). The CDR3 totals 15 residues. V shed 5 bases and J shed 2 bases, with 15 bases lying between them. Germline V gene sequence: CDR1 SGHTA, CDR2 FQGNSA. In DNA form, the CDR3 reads TGTGCCAGCAGCCCCCATGCGGGGGCAAACACTGAAGCTTTCTTT. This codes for CASSPHAGANTEAFF.

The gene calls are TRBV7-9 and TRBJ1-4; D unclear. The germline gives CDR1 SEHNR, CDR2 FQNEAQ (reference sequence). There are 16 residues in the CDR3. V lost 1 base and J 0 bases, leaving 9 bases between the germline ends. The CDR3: CASSLVGGATNEKLFF. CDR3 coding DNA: TGTGCCAGCAGCTTAGTTGGCGGAGCAACTAATGAAAAACTGTTTTTT.